This TCR beta chain stems from a study of PD-1 blockade in classical Hodgkin lymphoma. Germline V CDR1 and CDR2: MNHNS, SASEGT. Trimming at V came to 7 bases and at J to 3 bases, leaving 5 bases not matched to a gene. The CDR3 is made up of 14 amino acids. Repertoires were generated with immunoSEQ multiplex PCR, while TCRdb's copy carries only in-frame clones and drops some. The sample holds roughly 41,000 clones, roughly two thirds seen once. Sample time point: cycle 4 day 1 (C4D1), after 5 to 7 weeks of nivolumab. After autologous stem cell transplantation all patients relapsed, and prior brentuximab vedotin exposure differed between cohorts. With respect to this clone: Its antigen is as yet unknown.

Notes on the study in general: Reported baseline diversity: healthy donors highest, relapsed/refractory patients lowest.

This chain uses TRBV6-1 with TRBJ1-4; 7 nucleotides match TRBD1. This sequence was found in a human donor with classical Hodgkin lymphoma. This material consisted of peripheral blood mononuclear cells (PBMCs), taken before the fourth cycle of nivolumab. The CDR3: CASNEGTANEKLFF. CDR3 in DNA: TGTGCCAGCAACGAGGGGACAGCTAATGAAAAACTGTTTTTT.